A selection of T cell receptor beta chains follows, all from one sample in a study of beta chain features in type 1 diabetes. The repertoire was sequenced with immunoSEQ multiplex PCR; TCRdb's copy has only in-frame clones and lacks some. Of hundreds of thousands of clones in the sample, roughly 9% are singletons; the top ten hold over 0.95%. The specimen was central memory CD4+ T cells from blood. The receptors stem from a man aged 30-40 years with type 1 diabetes. Each CDR3 is given with its conserved first and last residue. Fields, in order: J gene, V gene, D gene, clone size, CDR3 protein, CDR3 DNA. D genes are given only for firm matches. Size is omitted from some rows. Given values are once, few, many or a class for expanded clones.

TRBJ2-3 TRBV10-2 . many CASSRGRSTDTQYF TGCGCCAGCAGCCGGGGACGGAGCACAGATACGCAGTATTTT
TRBJ2-5 TRBV5-1 TRBD1 . CASSFGGRGPGETQYF TGCGCCAGCAGCTTTGGTGGCAGGGGGCCGGGAGAGACCCAGTACTTC
TRBJ2-1 TRBV19 TRBD2 . CASIGGTALNEQFF TGTGCCAGTATCGGGGGGACTGCGCTTAATGAGCAGTTCTTC
TRBJ2-5 TRBV6-6 . . CASSYGQTQETQYF TGTGCCAGCAGTTACGGACAGACTCAAGAGACCCAGTACTTC
TRBJ2-3 TRBV28 TRBD2 . CASRMGLGRRGGTDTQYF TGTGCCAGCAGAATGGGGCTCGGGCGGCGGGGGGGCACAGATACGCAGTATTTT
TRBJ2-5 TRBV29-1 . . CSVAEGGTQETQYF TGCAGCGTTGCGGAGGGCGGTACGCAAGAGACCCAGTACTTC
TRBJ2-3 TRBV2 . . CASSEERSAQYF TGTGCCAGCAGTGAAGAACGATCAGCGCAGTATTTT
TRBJ2-5 TRBV27 . . CASSLRTGGTQYF TGTGCCAGCAGTTTGCGGACGGGTGGGACCCAGTACTTC
TRBJ1-5 TRBV27 . few CASRGTGVSEPQHF TGTGCCAGCAGGGGGACCGGGGTATCCGAGCCCCAGCATTTT
TRBJ1-1 TRBV6-6 TRBD1 . CASRPPGQGTSFF TGTGCCAGCAGACCTCCGGGACAGGGGACTTCTTTCTTT
TRBJ1-3 TRBV30 . few CAWSRQDHSGNTIYF TGTGCCTGGAGTCGACAGGACCACTCTGGAAACACCATATATTTT
TRBJ2-2 TRBV2 . . CASRLAGRNGELFF TGTGCCAGCAGATTAGCAGGGCGGAACGGGGAGCTGTTTTTT
TRBJ1-4 TRBV6-6 . . CASSPLGGAGEKLFF TGTGCCAGCAGCCCCCTGGGGGGGGCAGGGGAAAAACTGTTTTTT
TRBJ2-7 TRBV28 TRBD1 few CASSLLQGVTYEQYF TGTGCCAGCAGTTTGTTACAGGGGGTAACCTACGAGCAGTACTTC
TRBJ2-1 TRBV7-2 TRBD2 few CASSPHMASGGTYNEQFF TGTGCCAGCAGCCCCCACATGGCTAGCGGGGGGACCTACAATGAGCAGTTCTTC
TRBJ2-3 TRBV5-1 TRBD2 few CATSGGAGDTQYF TGCGCCACCTCGGGGGGGGCTGGAGATACGCAGTATTTT
TRBJ2-5 TRBV7-9 TRBD1 . CASSLIEGAGTQYF TGCGCCAGCAGCCTCATTGAGGGGGCAGGGACCCAGTACTTC
TRBJ1-4 TRBV29-1 . many CSVADEKLFF TGCAGCGTTGCCGATGAAAAACTGTTTTTT
TRBJ1-2 TRBV6-5 TRBD1 . CASFNGQGEGGYTF TGTGCCAGCTTTAACGGACAGGGAGAAGGAGGCTACACCTTC
TRBJ2-2 TRBV29-1 . few CSVEDQGGARTGELFF TGCAGCGTTGAAGATCAAGGGGGGGCACGCACCGGGGAGCTGTTTTTT
TRBJ2-1 TRBV11-3 . few CASSPPGRGNEQFF TGTGCCAGCAGCCCCCCGGGTCGAGGGAATGAGCAGTTCTTC
TRBJ2-1 TRBV5-8 TRBD2 . CASSSQFGGAFGNEQFF TGTGCCAGCAGCTCTCAATTCGGGGGGGCCTTCGGCAATGAGCAGTTCTTC
TRBJ1-5 TRBV27 . few CASSLSGNQPQHF TGTGCCAGCAGTTTATCGGGGAATCAGCCCCAGCATTTT
TRBJ1-6 TRBV10-3 . few CAISESVRGDSPLHF TGTGCCATCAGTGAGTCTGTTCGCGGGGATTCACCCCTCCACTTT
TRBJ2-7 TRBV7-9 TRBD1 . CASSLGTGIAYSYEQYF TGTGCCAGCAGCTTAGGGACAGGCATCGCGTACTCCTACGAGCAGTACTTC
TRBJ2-5 TRBV9 TRBD1 . CASSEQGNQETQYF TGTGCCAGCAGCGAACAGGGGAACCAAGAGACCCAGTACTTC
TRBJ2-7 TRBV25-1 . . CASRGDGSTYEQYF TGTGCCAGCAGAGGGGATGGCAGCACCTACGAGCAGTACTTC
TRBJ2-3 TRBV5-1 . many CASSLSRGEADTQYF TGCGCCAGCAGCTTGTCGAGAGGGGAGGCAGATACGCAGTATTTT
TRBJ2-2 TRBV7-2 . few CASSLAQGGELFF TGTGCCAGCAGCTTAGCGCAGGGCGGGGAGCTGTTTTTT
TRBJ2-5 TRBV7-8 TRBD1 few CASSKGQLQETQYF TGTGCCAGCAGCAAGGGACAGTTACAAGAGACCCAGTACTTC
TRBJ2-3 TRBV11-3 . few CASSPGTDTQYF TGTGCCAGCAGCCCGGGCACAGATACGCAGTATTTT
TRBJ1-2 TRBV29-1 TRBD1 . CTSQGAGGYTF TGCACATCACAGGGGGCTGGAGGCTACACCTTC
TRBJ2-1 TRBV5-6 . few CASSLRNEQFF TGTGCCAGCAGCTTGCGGAATGAGCAGTTCTTC
TRBJ2-3 TRBV9 . . CASSARGRPSTDTQYF TGTGCCAGCAGCGCCCGGGGAAGGCCTAGCACAGATACGCAGTATTTT
TRBJ2-5 TRBV30 TRBD1 . CAWGQGNVRTQYF TGTGCCTGGGGACAGGGAAACGTCAGGACCCAGTACTTC
TRBJ2-2 TRBV5-6 TRBD1 few CASSLGQGSTGELFF TGTGCCAGCAGCTTGGGACAGGGGTCGACCGGGGAGCTGTTTTTT
TRBJ2-7 TRBV9 TRBD2 . CASSVSGLAHYEQYF TGTGCCAGCAGCGTATCGGGACTAGCCCACTACGAGCAGTACTTC
TRBJ2-1 TRBV7-2 . . CASTTRVAGRQEQFF TGTGCCAGCACCACTCGAGTGGCGGGTCGACAAGAGCAGTTCTTC
TRBJ1-2 TRBV29-1 . . CSVSSRNGDYGYTF TGCAGCGTTTCTTCTCGTAACGGGGATTATGGCTACACCTTC
TRBJ2-7 TRBV28 . . CASSYSRSEQYF TGTGCCAGCAGTTACTCGCGCAGCGAGCAGTACTTC
TRBJ2-5 TRBV20-1 . . CSAEDRETQYF TGCAGTGCTGAGGACCGAGAGACCCAGTACTTC
TRBJ1-2 TRBV19 . . CATRGSSAPGYTF TGTGCCACGAGGGGCAGTTCTGCTCCTGGCTACACCTTC
TRBJ2-1 TRBV7-2 TRBD2 . CASSRISTSGFSNEQFF TGTGCCAGCAGCCGTATATCGACTAGCGGTTTCTCCAATGAGCAGTTCTTC
TRBJ2-4 TRBV7-9 . few CASSLTGKKNIQYF TGTGCCAGCAGCTTGACGGGCAAAAAAAACATTCAGTACTTC